Each of the 21 T cell receptor beta chains below was sequenced from the same sample in a study of T cells in localized non-small cell lung cancer. Generated by immunoSEQ multiplex PCR, the TCRdb table keeps only in-frame clones and is missing some. The data contain approximately 26,000 clones, approximately 78% of them singletons. The sample was peripheral blood, taken before any cancer treatment. These TCRs come from a woman aged 35 to 70 with stage I lung adenocarcinoma.

The rearrangement links TRBV5-4 to TRBJ2-2, with a weak D call TRBD1 (6 bases). Trimming stripped 1 base from V and 1 base from J, with 8 bases between. Germline V gives CDR1 SGHNT, CDR2 YYREEE (reference sequence). This CDR3 has 15 amino acids. DNA of the CDR3: TGTGCCAGCAGCTTGAGGGGACAGAACACCGGGGAGCTGTTTTTT. It codes for CASSLRGQNTGELFF.

The genes are TRBV21-1 and TRBJ1-3. TRBV21-1 is flagged as a pseudogene. The CDR3 is made up of 13 amino acids. The CDR3 spells CASRTTTGNTIYF. For the CDR3, the DNA is TGTGCCAGCAGAACTACGACAGGAAACACCATATATTTT.

This clone was counted a few times. The genes are TRBV5-6 and TRBJ2-7; a weak D match, TRBD1 (5 bases). In germline, CDR1 is SGHDT, CDR2 YYEEEE. The CDR3 length is 14 residues. V was shortened by 0 bases and J by 0 bases, with 7 bases between the two germline ends. The CDR3 DNA reads as TGTGCCAGCAGCTTGGATACAGGCTCCTACGAGCAGTACTTC. Amino acids: CASSLDTGSYEQYF.

The chain joins TRBV6-5 to TRBJ1-6; D is possibly TRBD1 (6 bases). The CDR3 contains 13 residues. Germline CDR1 and CDR2: MNHEY and SVGAGI. The V gene lost 8 bases and the J gene lost 10 bases, with 15 bases spanning the gap. CDR3 sequence reads: CASGKGGSSPLHF. The CDR3 DNA reads as TGTGCCAGCGGCAAGGGGGGTAGCTCACCCCTCCACTTT.

The rearrangement joins TRBV11-2 to TRBJ1-2; D not certain. Germline CDR1 SGHAT, CDR2 FQNNGV. There are 17 residues in the CDR3. V lost 4 bases and J lost 0, with 18 bases in between. CDR3 region: CASSSSQVGYSNYGYTF. CDR3 nucleotide sequence: TGTGCCAGCAGCTCATCCCAGGTGGGGTACTCTAACTATGGCTACACCTTC.

This sequence joins TRBV7-2 and TRBJ2-7; 7 positions match TRBD2. J lost 0 bases, V lost 2 bases, and 7 bases had no gene match. The CDR3 contains 16 residues. CDR1 is SGHTA, CDR2 FQGNSA, per germline. CDR3 DNA: TGTGCCAGCAGCTTATCTGCAGCGGGGTACTCCTACGAGCAGTACTTC. This gives the protein CASSLSAAGYSYEQYF.

V is TRBV7-6 and J is TRBJ1-2; maybe TRBD1 (6 bases). The CDR3 totals 15 residues. With 5 bases removed from V and 2 bases from J, the gap between germline ends came to 15 bases. Germline V CDR1 and CDR2: SGHVS, FNYEAQ. CDR3 residues: CASSPGGRGNYGYTF. In DNA, the CDR3 is TGTGCCAGCAGCCCCGGAGGCAGGGGAAACTATGGCTACACCTTC.

V is TRBV6-6 and J is TRBJ2-1, with TRBD1 matching over 9 bases. The CDR3 sequence is 15 residues long. V lost 6 bases and J lost 2; bases outside the gene matches: 5. Germline values: CDR1 MNHNY, CDR2 SVGAGI (reference sequence). The CDR3 DNA follows: TGTGCCAGCAGGGGACAGGGTACAACCTACAATGAGCAGTTCTTC. Translating gives CASRGQGTTYNEQFF.

The chain combines TRBV29-1 with TRBJ1-1; possibly TRBD1 for D (5 bases). The CDR3 covers 13 residues. V lost 1 base and J 5 bases, leaving 11 bases between the germline ends. Germline lookup yields CDR1 SQVTM and CDR2 ANQGSEA. The DNA for the CDR3 is TGCAGCGTTGAAGGGGGCCTTGGGACTGAAGCTTTCTTT. Residues: CSVEGGLGTEAFF.

This clone came up once. The chain carries TRBV19 and TRBJ1-1; tentatively, D is TRBD1 (6 bases). The ends were cut back, 1 base at V and 1 base at J, with 7 bases in the middle. Germline-derived CDR1 and CDR2 are LNHDA and SQIVND (reference sequence). The CDR3 contains 14 residues. The CDR3 sequence: CASSIGTANTEAFF. CDR3 coding DNA: TGTGCCAGTAGTATAGGGACAGCGAACACTGAAGCTTTCTTT.

V and J are TRBV30 and TRBJ1-6; no reliable D call. This CDR3 has 17 residues. Trimming took 3 bases from V and 10 from J, leaving 25 bases between them. Germline V gives CDR1 GTSNPN, CDR2 SVGIG (reference sequence). The CDR3 coding sequence is TGTGCCTGGAGACCAGAAGAAGGGAGTCGTTTTGGGTCACCCCTCCACTTT. Its translation: CAWRPEEGSRFGSPLHF.

The CDR3 coding sequence is TGTGCCTGGAACAGGCAGGGTTTTGCTGGAAACACCATATATTTT. Protein product: CAWNRQGFAGNTIYF. The chain joins TRBV30 to TRBJ1-3; maybe TRBD1 (5 bases). CDR3 length: 15 residues. The germline V gene has CDR1 GTSNPN and CDR2 SVGIG (reference sequence). With 4 bases removed from V and 2 bases from J, the gap between germline ends came to 15 bases.

The chain carries TRBV5-6 and TRBJ2-1, with D uncertain. V lost 3 bases to trimming and J lost 12 bases, with 10 bases between them. The CDR3 consists of 11 residues. The V gene's germline CDR1 is SGHDT and CDR2 YYEEEE. The CDR3 coding sequence is TGTGCCAGCAGCTCCGACTTGGCGCAGTTCTTC. Protein product: CASSSDLAQFF. Drawing the rest from reference TRBV5-6 and TRBJ2-1, the complete variable domain is DAGVTQSPTHLIKTRGQQVTLRCSPKSGHDTVSWYQQALGQGPQFIFQYYEEEERQRGNFPDRFSGHQFPNYSSELNVNALLLGDSALYLCASSSDLAQFFGPGTRLTVL.

The V call is TRBV19, the J call TRBJ1-1; perhaps TRBD1 as D (5 bases). This CDR3 contains 13 residues. V was pared by 6 bases and J by 8 bases, with 16 bases between. The germline V gene has CDR1 LNHDA and CDR2 SQIVND (reference sequence). The CDR3 DNA reads TGTGCCAGTAGCCGACCAGGGAGGACCGAAGCTTTCTTT. Protein product: CASSRPGRTEAFF.

The V gene is TRBV7-7, the J gene TRBJ2-1, with D perhaps assigned TRBD1 or TRBD2 (5 bases each). Germline V gene sequence: CDR1 SSHAT, CDR2 FNYEAQ (reference sequence). The CDR3 contains 14 residues. Deletions cut 5 bases from V and 8 bases from J, with 16 bases between. The CDR3 nucleotides read TGTGCCAGCAGCCCTAGAGGGGTTTCGGATGAGCAGTTCTTC. Translating it yields CASSPRGVSDEQFF.

The chain is built from TRBV5-1 and TRBJ2-3; D not resolved. Germline V CDR1 and CDR2: SGHRS, YFSETQ. The CDR3 extends over 11 amino acids. V lost 6 bases and J 2 bases, leaving 4 bases between the germline ends. The CDR3 reads CASKFTDTQYF. The CDR3 coding sequence is TGCGCCAGCAAGTTCACAGATACGCAGTATTTT.

This rearrangement joins TRBV5-1 to TRBJ2-6; TRBD1 matches at 7 bases. The V and J ends lost 5 bases and 0 bases, in that order; junction bases with no gene match: 8. This CDR3 spans 17 amino acids. The germline CDR1 and CDR2 sequences are SGHRS and YFSETQ. Here the CDR3 DNA reads TGCGCCAGCAGGTCGGGACAGCGTACCTCTGGGGCCAACGTCCTGACTTTC. Its translation is CASRSGQRTSGANVLTF.

The gene calls are TRBV6-5 and TRBJ2-1; unclear D gene. CDR1 and CDR2 (germline): MNHEY, SVGAGI. Trimming cost V 6 bases and J 0 bases, with 12 bases left between them. The CDR3 spans 15 residues. The CDR3 sequence: CASSHSLGSYNEQFF. In DNA form, the CDR3 reads TGTGCCAGCAGCCACTCCCTGGGCTCCTACAATGAGCAGTTCTTC.

This clone appeared a single time. The chain recombines TRBV6-5 with TRBJ2-7, with D perhaps TRBD1 (6 bases). The V gene lost 6 bases and the J gene lost 5 bases, with 20 bases spanning the gap. CDR1 and CDR2 from the germline V gene are MNHEY and SVGAGI. The CDR3 has 15 amino acids. CDR3 nucleotide sequence: TGTGCCAGCAGGTACGGCGGACAGAACAGCAACGAGCAGTACTTC. Encoded protein: CASRYGGQNSNEQYF.

This rearrangement joins TRBV7-9 to TRBJ1-3; 8 nucleotides agree with TRBD1. The CDR3 runs 15 residues. Trimming removed 5 bases from V and 4 bases from J; junction bases left unmatched: 7. Germline-derived CDR1 and CDR2 are SEHNR and FQNEAQ (reference sequence). CDR3 in amino acids: CASSQTGALGNTIYF. CDR3 nucleotides: TGTGCCAGCAGCCAGACAGGGGCCTTAGGAAACACCATATATTTT.

The rearrangement joins TRBV5-6 to TRBJ2-2; D call uncertain. The CDR3 extends over 12 amino acids. Between the trimmed V and J ends, which lost 9 bases and 6 bases, there was a span of 12 bases. The V gene's germline CDR1 is SGHDT and CDR2 YYEEEE. CDR3 DNA: TGTGCCACAGGTTATAACCCCGGGGAGCTGTTTTTT. Amino acids: CATGYNPGELFF.